These 14 T cell receptor beta chains originate from one sample sequenced in a study of cytomegalovirus exposure and HLA in healthy donors. The PCR made use of 60 Vbeta and 13 Jbeta primers. Assay: immunoSEQ multiplex PCR; the TCRdb copy retains only in-frame clones and omits some. Recorded for this sample: under 200,000 clones. The sequencing input was PBMCs. The receptor source for this set is a woman aged 18-30 years in good health and CMV-seropositive.

The chain is built from TRBV10-3 and TRBJ2-1, with 9 bases lining up with TRBD2. The length of the CDR3 is 16 residues. Germline CDR1 reads ENHRY; CDR2 reads SYGVKD. The junction had 9 bases not matched to a gene; V was cut back by 0 bases and J by 9 bases. The CDR3 DNA reads TGTGCCATCAGTGAGTCGATTAGGCGGGAGGGTAGTGAGCAGTTCTTC. Its protein is CAISESIRREGSEQFF.

The rearrangement links TRBV7-6 to TRBJ2-7, with D perhaps matching TRBD1 (6 bases). Trimming pared 2 bases from V and 1 base from J, leaving 15 bases between. The CDR3 sequence is 16 residues long. Germline V CDR1 and CDR2: SGHVS, FNYEAQ. In DNA form, the CDR3 reads TGTGCCAGCAGCTTACCGCCTCGAGGGGGATCCTACGAGCAGTACTTC. Protein sequence: CASSLPPRGGSYEQYF.

The chain carries TRBV4-3 and TRBJ1-1; TRBD1 matches at 7 bases. The CDR3 extends over 14 amino acids. The trim removed 4 bases at V and 3 bases at J, leaving 5 bases unmatched. Germline lookup yields CDR1 LGHNA and CDR2 YSLEER. The CDR3 DNA follows: TGCGCCAGCAGCCGTGGACAGGTTGACACTGAAGCTTTCTTT. It encodes CASSRGQVDTEAFF.

The chain is built from TRBV6-4 and TRBJ2-1, with TRBD2 matching 9 bases. This CDR3 has 16 residues. Germline V gene sequence: CDR1 MRHNA, CDR2 SNTAGT. V lost 3 bases to trimming and J lost 4 bases; unmatched junction nucleotides: 7. CDR3 sequence (DNA): TGTGCCAGCAGTGATTTAGCGGGGGCAGGGTACAATGAGCAGTTCTTC. Translating it yields CASSDLAGAGYNEQFF.

The chain uses TRBV2 and TRBJ1-6, with D possibly TRBD1 on 6 matching bases. Germline V CDR1 and CDR2: SNHLY, FYNNEI. V lost 4 bases, J lost 5 bases, and 12 bases lay in between. There are 15 residues in the CDR3. The DNA of the CDR3 is TGTGCCAGCAGTGTCAACAGGGTAGATAATTCACCCCTCCACTTT. Amino acids: CASSVNRVDNSPLHF.

V and J are TRBV2 and TRBJ2-1; 14 nucleotides line up with TRBD2. V lost 8 bases to trimming and J lost 9 bases; unmatched junction nucleotides: 24. Germline V gene lookup returns CDR1 SNHLY and CDR2 FYNNEI. This CDR3 has 20 residues. The DNA for the CDR3 is TGTGCCAGCTCCGTAGCGGGGACTAGCGGGAGAACGGGGAGGGCTACTGAGCAGTTCTTC. Translated, it gives CASSVAGTSGRTGRATEQFF.

The chain employs TRBV5-4 and TRBJ2-1, with 10 bases fitting TRBD2. Trimming cost V 0 bases and J 7 bases; bases outside gene matches: 7. The CDR3 length is 16 residues. The germline V gene has CDR1 SGHNT and CDR2 YYREEE (reference sequence). The CDR3 DNA reads TGTGCCAGCAGCTTGGAAGCGGGAGGGCCAGCGAATGAGCAGTTCTTC. This sequence encodes CASSLEAGGPANEQFF.

The chain uses TRBV14 and TRBJ2-3; 10 bases are shared with TRBD2. This CDR3 has 19 amino acids. Germline-derived CDR1 and CDR2 are SGHDN and FVKESK. V lost 1 base and J lost 3; bases outside the gene matches: 13. CDR3 region: CASSQARWSGRAETDTQYF. DNA for the CDR3: TGTGCCAGCAGCCAAGCTCGCTGGAGCGGGAGGGCTGAGACAGATACGCAGTATTTT.

The chain joins TRBV4-1 to TRBJ2-7; possibly TRBD2 for D (6 bases). V was clipped by 0 bases and J by 4 bases, with 19 bases between them. Germline CDR1 reads MGHRA; CDR2 reads YSYEKL. CDR3 length equals 17 residues. The CDR3 reads CASSQDYGGGNTYEQYF. For the CDR3, the DNA is TGCGCCAGCAGCCAAGATTACGGCGGAGGGAATACGTACGAGCAGTACTTC.

The CDR3 bases are TGCGCCAGCAGCTCTCTAGCGGAGTGGGAAGAGACCCAGTACTTC. Translating gives CASSSLAEWEETQYF. The gene calls are TRBV5-1 and TRBJ2-5; 7 bases map to TRBD2. Trimming took 3 bases from V and 3 from J; bases not matched to a gene: 8. The V gene's germline CDR1 is SGHRS and CDR2 YFSETQ. The CDR3 consists of 15 residues.

The CDR3 here is CASSFQQGYGGELFF. Written as DNA, the CDR3 is TGTGCCAGCAGCTTCCAACAGGGGTATGGCGGGGAGCTGTTTTTT. The rearrangement links TRBV5-4 to TRBJ2-2, with 7 bases that match TRBD1. Trimming removed 2 bases from V and 7 bases from J; junction bases left unmatched: 8. CDR1 is SGHNT and CDR2 is YYREEE in the germline V gene (reference sequence). This CDR3 has 15 amino acids.

V gene TRBV7-9 combines with J gene TRBJ2-5; the D gene is possibly TRBD1 (5 bases). The CDR3 extends over 13 amino acids. Germline V gives CDR1 SEHNR, CDR2 FQNEAQ (reference sequence). V gave up 1 base and J gave up 2 bases, with 5 bases separating them. The CDR3 loop is CASSLDRQETQYF. Here the CDR3 DNA reads TGTGCCAGCAGCTTAGACAGGCAAGAGACCCAGTACTTC.

This rearrangement joins TRBV7-9 to TRBJ1-6; D unclear. Trimming cost V 0 bases and J 8 bases, with 8 bases left between them. The CDR3 covers 14 residues. Per the germline V gene, CDR1 is SEHNR and CDR2 is FQNEAQ (reference sequence). Here the CDR3 reads CASSLANRDSPLHF. CDR3 DNA: TGTGCCAGCAGCTTAGCTAACCGGGATTCACCCCTCCACTTT.

DNA of the CDR3: TGTGCCAGCAGTTTGCGCTCGGAGGGAAACACCGGGGAGCTGTTTTTT. It is translated as CASSLRSEGNTGELFF. The chain is built from TRBV27 and TRBJ2-2, with D tentatively TRBD2 (6 bases). Germline V gene lookup returns CDR1 MNHEY and CDR2 SMNVEV (reference sequence). This CDR3 is built from 16 residues. V was clipped by 3 bases and J by 2 bases, with 13 bases between them.